The TCR beta chain described here comes from a study of T cells in Graves' hyperthyroidism and ophthalmopathy (dated by TCRdb to the late 2010s). In terms of the full investigation: Peripheral blood samples were taken at the time of initial diagnosis, prior to any treatment. Prospective prediction of ophthalmopathy was tested in an independent validation cohort of some 20 hyperthyroidism patients and some 17 patients who later progressed to ophthalmopathy. To identify TCR V-J signatures that set the groups apart, the researchers used a discovery cohort of 100 patients, made up of around 40 with Graves' ophthalmopathy and around 58 with stable Graves' hyperthyroidism. Following sampling, methimazole starting at 30 mg daily was given to hyperthyroidism patients, and high-dose intravenous methylprednisolone was given to ophthalmopathy patients. The paper describes TCR Vbeta CDR3 sequencing of around 130 peripheral blood samples, made up of some 42 ophthalmopathy patients, roughly 72 hyperthyroidism patients and 17 progressor patients. The 90 to 100 discovery patients were randomly split 7:3 into training and test sets. Thyroid tissue and blood T-cell repertoires from roughly 6 Graves' hyperthyroidism patients were also compared in the study. Here is what the overall study found, with its caveats: Blood samples also contained most of the expanded thyroid clonotypes (frequency above 0.001), which suggests that blood repertoires may reflect thyroid immune responses. No statistical method was used to set the sample size in advance, and investigators knew the group allocation. Ophthalmopathy was separated from stable hyperthyroidism by a 13 V-J signature model, with around 90% sensitivity and approximately 81% specificity obtained in cross-validation and 80%/75% obtained in testing. In validation, the model predicted progression to ophthalmopathy a median of about 6.8 months before onset, with about 70% sensitivity and 72.22% specificity.

Trimming takes 3 bases off V and 5 bases off J; junction bases not matched to a gene: 9. From the cysteine through the phenylalanine, the CDR3 covers 16 amino acids. The CDR3 DNA has 48 bases and is translated from base 1. From a lookup of the germline V gene, CDR1 and CDR2 are SGHNT and YENEEA. Stable Graves' hyperthyroidism was defined as no progression to ophthalmopathy during 18 months of follow-up. Hyperthyroidism patients were newly diagnosed, had a disease duration of under 2 months, and were aged 18 to 65 years. Patients with uncontrolled infections, other autoimmune diseases, pregnancy or lactation were excluded. Diagnoses were established on the basis of clinical symptoms, serum thyroxine and TRAb, thyroid ultrasound, and orbital computed tomography. Ficoll-Paque density gradient centrifugation was used to isolate PBMCs from around 9.1 ml of fresh peripheral blood. Trizol reagent was used to extract total RNA, and RNA quality was then checked on an Agilent 2100 Bioanalyzer.

TCR beta CDR3 regions were amplified from RNA transcripts. The TCR CDR3 was subjected to a first round of RT-PCR using the HTBI primer set and the Qiagen OneStep RT-PCR kit. A second multiplex PCR round built the libraries, followed by size selection and purification. The libraries were sequenced on an Illumina HiSeq2000 using paired-end 100 bp reads. As for the original processing: SOAPnuke was used to process the raw data, throwing out any read that contained adapters or uncalled bases, had a mean Phred below 15, or lacked an exact constant-primer or identifier match. High-quality paired reads were merged with COPE v1.2.5, and unique nucleotide sequences were defined as clonotypes. MiTCR v1.1 was used to align the clonotypes against IMGT TRBV, TRBD and TRBJ reference segments. Analysis was restricted to V-J combinations with a frequency above 0.0001, which covered 98% to 99.2% of repertoires. A TCS score was defined as the ratio between F50 (clonal expansion) and ExV (chaos), using BLOSUM62-based TCRdist between CDR3 peptides within each V-J. Welch's t-statistics and random forest reduced around 550 V-J features to roughly 13, which were used in a naive Bayes classifier (R e1071). In-frame beta chains were kept once TCRdb had trimmed the public reads at Q25 with fastp and called clones with MiXCR. Here each entry gathers all rows of one CDR3 protein and keeps the most common genes and DNA. The V and J calls and clone size come from TCRdb's table, not from the authors' own analysis. Present in this sample are around 340,000 distinct CDR3 sequences, around 20% of which were seen just once. Of the sample, around half is held by the ten largest clones.

In this sample, this clonotype turned up many times. Its specific antigen is unknown. Base-call qualities are not available, and no considerably larger clone is one nucleotide away. The sequencing input was blood. The TCR originated in a woman between 50 and 59 years old with Graves' hyperthyroidism. This sequence uses TRBV11-3 and TRBJ2-2; the junction holds 7 bases that match TRBD1. The CDR3: CASSFVGQAPTGELFF. The DNA sequence is as follows: TGTGCCAGCAGCTTCGTAGGACAGGCCCCTACCGGGGAGCTGTTTTTT. Reference TRBV11-3 and TRBJ2-2 genes cover what lies past the CDR3, so the full variable domain is EAGVVQSPRYKIIEKKQPVAFWCNPISGHNTLYWYLQNLGQGPELLIRYENEEAVDDSQLPKDRFSAERLKGVDSTLKIQPAELGDSAVYLCASSFVGQAPTGELFFGEGSRLTVL.